One sample yielded the 15 T cell receptor beta chains listed below, sequenced in a study of cytomegalovirus exposure and HLA in healthy donors. Primers for the PCR totalled 60 Vbeta and 13 Jbeta. Assay: immunoSEQ multiplex PCR; the TCRdb copy retains only in-frame clones and omits some. The data contain about 150,000 clones, about 82% of them singletons. The source material was PBMCs. The receptors originated from a woman aged 40 to 55 in good health and CMV-seropositive.

The chain carries TRBV6-5 and TRBJ2-5; D call uncertain. The end of the DNA is better explained by TRBJ2-7, so the J call may be wrong. Germline-derived CDR1 and CDR2 are MNHEY and SVGAGI. The CDR3 covers 13 residues. DNA of the CDR3: TGTGCCAGCTGCTCTTCTCGCTCCTACGAGCAGTACTTC. Its translation is CASCSSRSYEQYF.

The rearrangement joins TRBV2 to TRBJ2-3, with D possibly TRBD1 on 5 matching bases. V lost 7 bases to trimming and J lost 5 bases, with 16 bases between them. The CDR3 is made up of 14 amino acids. From germline, CDR1 is SNHLY and CDR2 FYNNEI. CDR3 nucleotides: TGTGCCAGCACCACGTATCAGGGCAAAGATACGCAGTATTTT. Protein sequence: CASTTYQGKDTQYF.

This clone was seen many times. V usage is TRBV7-2 and J usage is TRBJ1-1; no reliable D call. There are 14 residues in the CDR3. V was cut by 5 bases and J by 1 base, with 11 bases left in between. In germline, CDR1 is SGHTA, CDR2 FQGNSA. The CDR3 here is CASSLREGNTEAFF. The CDR3 DNA sequence: TGTGCCAGCAGCCTCCGGGAGGGGAACACTGAAGCTTTCTTT.

V is TRBV28 and J is TRBJ2-1; 9 bases map to TRBD2. CDR3 length: 15 amino acids. V was pared by 5 bases and J by 8 bases, with 10 bases of the junction left unmatched. Germline loops: CDR1 MDHEN, CDR2 SYDVKM. CDR3 region: CASSTGGRGLDEQFF. CDR3 coding DNA: TGTGCCAGCAGTACGGGCGGGAGGGGCCTTGATGAGCAGTTCTTC.

The chain carries TRBV27 and TRBJ1-1, with 8 bases aligning to TRBD1. Germline trimming cut 6 bases from V and 0 bases from J; bases unmatched to any gene: 12. This CDR3 is built from 17 residues. Per the germline V gene, CDR1 is MNHEY and CDR2 is SMNVEV (reference sequence). The chain's CDR3 is CASRQDRAGAMNTEAFF. In nucleotides, the CDR3 is TGTGCCAGCAGGCAGGACAGGGCCGGGGCCATGAACACTGAAGCTTTCTTT.

The gene calls are TRBV2 and TRBJ1-5; D is perhaps TRBD1 (6 bases). CDR3 length equals 14 residues. Germline V lookup: CDR1 SNHLY, CDR2 FYNNEI. Trimming pared 4 bases from V and 4 bases from J, leaving 11 bases between. CDR3 in amino acids: CASSGIQGNQPQHF. The DNA for the CDR3 is TGTGCCAGCAGTGGAATACAGGGAAATCAGCCCCAGCATTTT.

The chain employs TRBV28 and TRBJ2-3; D might be TRBD2 (5 bases). The CDR3 runs 13 residues. CDR1 MDHEN and CDR2 SYDVKM come from the germline V gene. Trimming left V 7 bases short and J 0 bases short, with 8 bases between. CDR3: CASIEGSTDTQYF. For the CDR3, the DNA is TGTGCCAGCATCGAGGGAAGCACAGATACGCAGTATTTT.

The V call is TRBV15, the J call TRBJ1-2; D perhaps matches TRBD1 (6 bases). V was trimmed by 4 bases and J by 4 bases, leaving 10 bases between them. This CDR3 comprises 13 residues. Germline CDR1 is LNHNV and CDR2 is YYDKDF (reference sequence). CDR3 sequence (DNA): TGTGCCACCAGCACCAGGGGTAGCTATGGCTACACCTTC. Translation: CATSTRGSYGYTF.

V gene TRBV18 combines with J gene TRBJ2-5; D possibly corresponds to TRBD2 (6 bases). Per germline, CDR1 KGHSH and CDR2 LQKENI. Trimming shortened V by 5 bases and J by 3 bases, and 13 bases separated the two germline ends. This CDR3 spans 14 amino acids. For the CDR3, the DNA is TGTGCCAGCTCAGTCAACTGGGAGGAAGAGACCCAGTACTTC. Translating gives CASSVNWEEETQYF.

The genes are TRBV7-6 and TRBJ2-3; D is unclear. V lost 7 bases and J 4 bases, leaving 9 bases between the germline ends. The CDR3 totals 12 residues. The germline V gene encodes CDR1 SGHVS and CDR2 FNYEAQ. The chain's CDR3 is CASTSGSDTQYF. The CDR3 nucleotides read TGTGCCAGCACCTCCGGTTCAGATACGCAGTATTTT.

This chain connects TRBV2 to TRBJ2-7, with a possible D match to TRBD1 (5 bases). Trimming took 5 bases from V and 4 from J, leaving 9 bases between them. The CDR3 contains 12 residues. Germline CDR1 and CDR2: SNHLY and FYNNEI. This chain's CDR3 is CASSPQGYEQYF. The CDR3, as DNA: TGTGCCAGCAGTCCCCAGGGATACGAGCAGTACTTC.

The J gene is TRBJ2-6, the V gene TRBV2; perhaps TRBD2 as D (5 bases). Germline values: CDR1 SNHLY, CDR2 FYNNEI. Deletions cut 7 bases from V and 0 bases from J, with 10 bases between. The CDR3 is 15 amino acids. CDR3 in DNA: TGTGCCAGCACCCGGACTGACTCTGGGGCCAACGTCCTGACTTTC. Translation gives CASTRTDSGANVLTF.

The rearrangement links TRBV13 to TRBJ2-3; D ambiguous. The germline V gene has CDR1 PRHDT and CDR2 FYEKMQ (reference sequence). The germline V and J ends were trimmed by 2 bases and 6 bases, with 18 bases remaining between them. CDR3 length: 16 residues. CDR3 sequence reads: CASSLKTVLPGDTQYF. DNA for the CDR3: TGTGCCAGCAGCTTAAAGACCGTACTACCCGGGGATACGCAGTATTTT.

The rearrangement links TRBV6-5 to TRBJ2-3; possible D gene TRBD2, 7 bases. Germline values: CDR1 MNHEY, CDR2 SVGAGI. The CDR3 covers 15 residues. Trimming cost V 0 bases and J 7 bases, with 14 bases left between them. The CDR3 bases are TGTGCCAGCAGTTACTCGGGGGCTAGCGGACATACGCAGTATTTT. This translates into CASSYSGASGHTQYF.

Concerning this clone itself: Other DNA sequences from this sample encode an identical CDR3 as well. The chain employs TRBV29-1 and TRBJ2-1, with 10 bases fitting TRBD1. The ends lost 6 bases at V and 7 bases at J; junction bases unmatched: 9. CDR3 length: 14 residues. Germline V gives CDR1 SQVTM, CDR2 ANQGSEA. CDR3 loop: CSVAGTGASNEQFF. In DNA form, the CDR3 reads TGCAGCGTCGCCGGGACAGGGGCGTCGAATGAGCAGTTCTTC.